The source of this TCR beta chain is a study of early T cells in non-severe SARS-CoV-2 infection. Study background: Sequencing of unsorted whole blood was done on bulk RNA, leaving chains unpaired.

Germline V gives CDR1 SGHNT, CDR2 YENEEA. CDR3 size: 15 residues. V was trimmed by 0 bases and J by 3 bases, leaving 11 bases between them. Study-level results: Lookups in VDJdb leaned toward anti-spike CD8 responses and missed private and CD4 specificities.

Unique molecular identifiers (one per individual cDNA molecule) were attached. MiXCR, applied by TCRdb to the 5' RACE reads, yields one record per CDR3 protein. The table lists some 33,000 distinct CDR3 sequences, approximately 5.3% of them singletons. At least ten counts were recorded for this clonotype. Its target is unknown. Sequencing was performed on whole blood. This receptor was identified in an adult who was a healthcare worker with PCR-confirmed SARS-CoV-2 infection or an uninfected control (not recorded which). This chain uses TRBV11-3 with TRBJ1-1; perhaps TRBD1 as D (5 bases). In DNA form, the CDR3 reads TGTGCCAGCAGCTTAGATGGGACGGATGACACTGAAGCTTTCTTT. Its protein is CASSLDGTDDTEAFF.